The rows below give T cell receptor beta chains drawn from one sample of a study of cytomegalovirus exposure and HLA in healthy donors. The data were produced by immunoSEQ multiplex PCR, yet TCRdb's version contains in-frame clones alone and is incomplete. The data contain around 220,000 clones, approximately 88% of them singletons. Sequencing was done on a sample of PBMCs. The receptors were gathered from a woman between 25 and 40 years old in good health and CMV-seropositive. Both conserved end residues are trimmed from each CDR3. A D gene is named only where the DNA matches it firmly.

>TRBJ1-4|NA|TRBV7-9
ASSAAPAATNEKLF
>TRBJ1-4|NA|TRBV30
AWSVARQPEKLF
>TRBJ1-5|NA|TRBV10-1
ASIPSAPGGQPQH
>TRBJ2-7|TRBD2|TRBV28
ASSLLSGTPYEQY
>TRBJ2-1|NA|TRBV6-5
ASSYLGRGEYNEQF
>TRBJ2-3|TRBD2|TRBV19
ASSAPLGLAGDGDTQY
>TRBJ2-5|TRBD1|TRBV11-3
ASRDRVVETQY
>TRBJ2-7|TRBD2|TRBV7-2
ASSVPDPSGRTTEQY
>TRBJ2-4|NA|TRBV28
ASSLLNPNLAKNIQY
>TRBJ2-2|TRBD1|TRBV4-1
ASSQGDRGRLGELF
>TRBJ2-7|TRBD2|TRBV18
ASSPGLGVVEQY